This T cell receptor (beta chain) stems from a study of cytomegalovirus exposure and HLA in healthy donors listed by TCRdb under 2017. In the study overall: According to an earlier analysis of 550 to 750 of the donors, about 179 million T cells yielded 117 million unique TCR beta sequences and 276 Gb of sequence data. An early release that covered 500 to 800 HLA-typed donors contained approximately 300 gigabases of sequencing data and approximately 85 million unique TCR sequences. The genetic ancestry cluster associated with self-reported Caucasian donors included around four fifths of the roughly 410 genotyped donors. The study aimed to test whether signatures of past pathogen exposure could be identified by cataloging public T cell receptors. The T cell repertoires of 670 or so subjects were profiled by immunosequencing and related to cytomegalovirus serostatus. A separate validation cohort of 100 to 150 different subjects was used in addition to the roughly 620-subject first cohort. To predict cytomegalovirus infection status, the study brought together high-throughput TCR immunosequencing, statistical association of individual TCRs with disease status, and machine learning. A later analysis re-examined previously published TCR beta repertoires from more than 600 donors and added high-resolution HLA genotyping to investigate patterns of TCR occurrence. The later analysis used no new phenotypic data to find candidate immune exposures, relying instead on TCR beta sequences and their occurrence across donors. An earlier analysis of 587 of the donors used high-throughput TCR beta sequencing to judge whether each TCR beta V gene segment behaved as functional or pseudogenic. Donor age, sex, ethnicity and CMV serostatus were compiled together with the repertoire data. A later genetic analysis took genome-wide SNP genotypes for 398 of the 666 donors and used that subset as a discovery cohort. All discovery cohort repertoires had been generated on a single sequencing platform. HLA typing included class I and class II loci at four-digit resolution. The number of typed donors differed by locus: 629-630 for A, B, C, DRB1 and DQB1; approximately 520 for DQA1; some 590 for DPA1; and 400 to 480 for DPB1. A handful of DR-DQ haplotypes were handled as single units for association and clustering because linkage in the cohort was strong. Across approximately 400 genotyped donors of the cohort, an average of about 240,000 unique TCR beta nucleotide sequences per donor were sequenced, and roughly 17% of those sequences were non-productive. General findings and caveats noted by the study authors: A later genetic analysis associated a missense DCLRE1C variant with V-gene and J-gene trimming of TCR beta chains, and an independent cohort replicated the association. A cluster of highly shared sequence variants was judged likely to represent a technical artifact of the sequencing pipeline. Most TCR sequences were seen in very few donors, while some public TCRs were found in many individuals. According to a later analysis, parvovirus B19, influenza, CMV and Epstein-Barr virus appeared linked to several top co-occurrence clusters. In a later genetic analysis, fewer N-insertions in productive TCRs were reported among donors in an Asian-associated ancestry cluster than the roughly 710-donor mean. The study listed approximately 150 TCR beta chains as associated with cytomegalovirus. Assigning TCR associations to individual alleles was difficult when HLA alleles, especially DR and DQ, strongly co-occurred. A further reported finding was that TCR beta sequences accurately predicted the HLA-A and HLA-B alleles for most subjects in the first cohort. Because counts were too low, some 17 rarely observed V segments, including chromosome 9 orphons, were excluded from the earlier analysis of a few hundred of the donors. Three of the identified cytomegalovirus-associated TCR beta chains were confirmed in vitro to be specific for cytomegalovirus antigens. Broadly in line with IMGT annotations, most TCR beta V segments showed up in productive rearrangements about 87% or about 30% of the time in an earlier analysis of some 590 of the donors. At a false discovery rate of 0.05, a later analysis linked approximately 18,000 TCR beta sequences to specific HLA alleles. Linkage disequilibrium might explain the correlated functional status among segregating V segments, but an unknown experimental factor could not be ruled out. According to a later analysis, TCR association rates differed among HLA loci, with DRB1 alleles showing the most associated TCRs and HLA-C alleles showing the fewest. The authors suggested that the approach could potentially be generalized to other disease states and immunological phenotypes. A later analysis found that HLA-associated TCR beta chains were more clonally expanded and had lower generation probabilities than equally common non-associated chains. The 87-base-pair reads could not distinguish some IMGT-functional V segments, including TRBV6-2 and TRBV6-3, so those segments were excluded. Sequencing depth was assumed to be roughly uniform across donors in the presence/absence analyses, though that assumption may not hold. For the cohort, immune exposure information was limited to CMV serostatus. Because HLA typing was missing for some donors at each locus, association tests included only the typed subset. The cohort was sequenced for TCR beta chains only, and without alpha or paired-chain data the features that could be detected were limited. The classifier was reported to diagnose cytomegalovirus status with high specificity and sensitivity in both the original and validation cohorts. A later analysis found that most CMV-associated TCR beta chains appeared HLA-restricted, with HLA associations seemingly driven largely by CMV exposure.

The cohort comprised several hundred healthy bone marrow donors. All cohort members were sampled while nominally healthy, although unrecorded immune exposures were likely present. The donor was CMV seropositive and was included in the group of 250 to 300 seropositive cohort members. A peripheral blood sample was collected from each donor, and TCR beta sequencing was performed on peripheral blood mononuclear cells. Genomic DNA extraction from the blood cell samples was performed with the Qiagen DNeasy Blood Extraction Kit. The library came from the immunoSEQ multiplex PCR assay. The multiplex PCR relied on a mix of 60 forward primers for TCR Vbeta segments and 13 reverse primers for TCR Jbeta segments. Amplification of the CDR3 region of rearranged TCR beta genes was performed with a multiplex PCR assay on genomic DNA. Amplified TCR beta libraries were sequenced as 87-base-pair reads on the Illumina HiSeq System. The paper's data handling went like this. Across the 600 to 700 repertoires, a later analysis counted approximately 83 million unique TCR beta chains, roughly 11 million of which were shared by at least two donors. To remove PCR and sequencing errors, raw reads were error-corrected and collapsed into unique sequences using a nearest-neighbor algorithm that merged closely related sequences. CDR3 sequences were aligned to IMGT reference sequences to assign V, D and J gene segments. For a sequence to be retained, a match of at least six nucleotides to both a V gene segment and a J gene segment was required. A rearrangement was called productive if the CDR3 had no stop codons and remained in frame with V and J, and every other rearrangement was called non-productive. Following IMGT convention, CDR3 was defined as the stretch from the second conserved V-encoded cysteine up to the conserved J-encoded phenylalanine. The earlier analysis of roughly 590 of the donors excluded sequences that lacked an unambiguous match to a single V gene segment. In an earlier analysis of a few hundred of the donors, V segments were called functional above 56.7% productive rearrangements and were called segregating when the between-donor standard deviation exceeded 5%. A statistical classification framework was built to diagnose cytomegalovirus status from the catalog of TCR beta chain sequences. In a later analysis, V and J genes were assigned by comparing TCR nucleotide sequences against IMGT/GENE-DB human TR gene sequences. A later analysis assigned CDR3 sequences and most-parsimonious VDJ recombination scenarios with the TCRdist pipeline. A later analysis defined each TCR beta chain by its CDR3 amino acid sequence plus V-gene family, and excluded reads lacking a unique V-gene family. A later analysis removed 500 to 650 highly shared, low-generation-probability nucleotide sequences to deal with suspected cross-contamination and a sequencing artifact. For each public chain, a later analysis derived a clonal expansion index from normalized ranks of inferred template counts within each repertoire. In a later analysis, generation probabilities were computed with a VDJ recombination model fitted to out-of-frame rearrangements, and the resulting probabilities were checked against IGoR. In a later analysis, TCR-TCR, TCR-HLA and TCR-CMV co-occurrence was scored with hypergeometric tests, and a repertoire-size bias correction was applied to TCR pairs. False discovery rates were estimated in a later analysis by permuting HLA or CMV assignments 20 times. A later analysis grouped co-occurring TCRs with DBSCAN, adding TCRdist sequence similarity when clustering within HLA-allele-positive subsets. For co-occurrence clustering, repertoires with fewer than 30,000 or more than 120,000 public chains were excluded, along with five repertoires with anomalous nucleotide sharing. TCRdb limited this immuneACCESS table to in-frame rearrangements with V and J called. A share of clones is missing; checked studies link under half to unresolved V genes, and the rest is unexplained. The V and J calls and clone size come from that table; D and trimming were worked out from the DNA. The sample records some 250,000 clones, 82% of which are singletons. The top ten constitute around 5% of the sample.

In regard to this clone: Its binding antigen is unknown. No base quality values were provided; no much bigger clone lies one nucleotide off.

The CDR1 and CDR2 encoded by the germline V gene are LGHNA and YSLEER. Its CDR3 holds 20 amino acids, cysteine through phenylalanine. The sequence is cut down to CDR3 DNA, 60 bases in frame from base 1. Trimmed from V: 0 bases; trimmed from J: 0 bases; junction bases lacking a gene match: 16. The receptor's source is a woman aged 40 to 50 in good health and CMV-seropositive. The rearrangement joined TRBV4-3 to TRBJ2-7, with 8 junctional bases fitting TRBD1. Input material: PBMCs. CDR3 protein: CASSQDYWGARGPSSYEQYF. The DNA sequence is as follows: TGCGCCAGCAGCCAAGATTATTGGGGGGCCAGGGGGCCCAGCTCCTACGAGCAGTACTTC.